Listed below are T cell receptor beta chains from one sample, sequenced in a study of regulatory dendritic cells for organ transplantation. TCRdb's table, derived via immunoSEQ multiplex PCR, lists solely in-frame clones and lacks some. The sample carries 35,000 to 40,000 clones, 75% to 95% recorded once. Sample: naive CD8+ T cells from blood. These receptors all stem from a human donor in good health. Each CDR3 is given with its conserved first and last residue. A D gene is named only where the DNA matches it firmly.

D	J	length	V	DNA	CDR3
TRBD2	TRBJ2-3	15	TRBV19	TGTGCCAGTAGTGGTAGCGGGGGGGCGGCAGATACGCAGTATTTT	CASSGSGGAADTQYF
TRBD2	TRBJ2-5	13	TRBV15	TGTTCCACCAGCAGCGGGGGGGAAGAGACCCAGTACTTC	CSTSSGGEETQYF
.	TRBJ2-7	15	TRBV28	TGTGCCAGCACGCCCCCCGGGCAGGGGATGAGGGAGCAGTACTTC	CASTPPGQGMREQYF
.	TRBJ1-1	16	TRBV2	TGTGCCATTCCAGGAGCGACGGTGCCCCCCTCCACTGAAGCTTTCTTT	CAIPGATVPPSTEAFF
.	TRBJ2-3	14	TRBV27	TGTGCCAGCAGTTACGGGACCTTCACAGATACGCAGTATTTT	CASSYGTFTDTQYF
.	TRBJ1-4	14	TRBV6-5	TGTGCCAGCAGCCCATATGCAACTAATGAAAAACTGTTTTTT	CASSPYATNEKLFF
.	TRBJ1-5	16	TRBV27	TGTGCCAGCAGTTTAGGTGGGTCCAATAGCAATCAGCCCCAGCATTTT	CASSLGGSNSNQPQHF
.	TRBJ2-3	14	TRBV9	TGTGCCAGCAGCGCGAGCGGGAGCACAGATACGCAGTATTTT	CASSASGSTDTQYF
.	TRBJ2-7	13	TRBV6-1	TGTGCCAGCAGTCCGGGGGCTCGCTACGAGCAGTACTTC	CASSPGARYEQYF
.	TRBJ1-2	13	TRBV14	TGTGCCAGCAGCCAAGAACCCCCCTATGGCTACACCTTC	CASSQEPPYGYTF
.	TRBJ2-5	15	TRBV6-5	TGTGCCAGCAGTTTTGCCGGGGGAACACAAGAGACCCAGTACTTC	CASSFAGGTQETQYF
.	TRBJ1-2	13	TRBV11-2	TGTGCCAGCAGCTTAGAGGAAAGGAATGGCTACACCTTC	CASSLEERNGYTF
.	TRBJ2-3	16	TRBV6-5	TGTGCCAGCAGTTACTCTCAATTGGGTAGGACAGATACGCAGTATTTT	CASSYSQLGRTDTQYF
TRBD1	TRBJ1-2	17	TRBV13	TGTGCCAGCAGCCCCCAGGGGGATGGAGGTACTAACTATGGCTACACCTTC	CASSPQGDGGTNYGYTF
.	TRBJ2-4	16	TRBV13	TGTGCCAGCAGCTTAAGGATTGGGGGATCCAAAAACATTCAGTACTTC	CASSLRIGGSKNIQYF
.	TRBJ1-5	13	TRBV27	TGTGCCAGCAGTTTAGGGTCAAATCAGCCCCAGCATTTT	CASSLGSNQPQHF
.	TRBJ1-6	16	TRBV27	TGTGCCAGCAGTTTGTTAGCGAGCTCCTATAATTCACCCCTCCACTTT	CASSLLASSYNSPLHF
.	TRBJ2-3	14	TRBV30	TGTGCCTGGAGTAGCACTTCTAGCACAGATACGCAGTATTTT	CAWSSTSSTDTQYF
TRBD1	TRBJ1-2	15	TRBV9	TGTGCCAGCAGCCCCAAGGACAGGGGGAGCTATGGCTACACCTTC	CASSPKDRGSYGYTF
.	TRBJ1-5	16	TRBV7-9	TGTGCCAGCAGCCTAGATCCCGGGACTAACAATCAGCCCCAGCATTTT	CASSLDPGTNNQPQHF
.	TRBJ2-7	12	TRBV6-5	TGTGCCAGCGCACAGGATTCCTACGAGCAGTACTTC	CASAQDSYEQYF
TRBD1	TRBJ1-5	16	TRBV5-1	TGCGCCAGCAGCTGGGGACAGTTGTATAGCAATCAGCCCCAGCATTTT	CASSWGQLYSNQPQHF
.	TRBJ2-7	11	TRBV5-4	TGTGCCAGCAGCTTAGCGGACGAGCAGTACTTC	CASSLADEQYF
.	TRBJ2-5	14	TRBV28	TGTGCCAGCACCGAGGGCCAAGGGTTAGAGACCCAGTACTTC	CASTEGQGLETQYF